The rows below give T cell receptor beta chains drawn from one sample of a study of T cell changes during pregnancy in multiple sclerosis. Only in-frame clones appear in the TCRdb table, and some are missing; sequencing was by immunoSEQ multiplex PCR. The table records approximately 23,000 clones, just over 90% of them present only once. Here the sequenced sample was CD4+ T cells from peripheral blood mononuclear cells, taken after pregnancy. These receptors all stem from a female donor in good health, enrolled as a control in a pregnancy study. CDR3s leave out the opening cysteine and the closing phenylalanine or tryptophan.

J,V,CDR3
TRBJ2-2,TRBV28,ASTNLGGLF
TRBJ2-1,TRBV14,ASSHGGEQF
TRBJ2-2,TRBV30,AWRPANTGELF
TRBJ1-2,TRBV5-1,ASSFGKSYGYT
TRBJ1-2,TRBV13,ASSGARGYT
TRBJ1-4,TRBV5-1,ASSPGQRTNEKLF
TRBJ2-1,TRBV6-5,ASSYRPSVNNEQF
TRBJ2-7,TRBV6-5,ASTPTSGSSYEQY
TRBJ2-1,TRBV6-5,ASRQLAGGPYEQF
TRBJ2-6,TRBV6-6,ASSYGGEGANVLT
TRBJ2-1,TRBV7-9,ASNPLLGTSGGAREQF
TRBJ2-7,TRBV5-1,ASSYLLSVGEQY
TRBJ1-5,TRBV4-1,ASSQVLGQGQPQH
TRBJ2-1,TRBV9,ASSLRSGDQEQF
TRBJ2-4,TRBV27,ASSAGTSGKLAKNIQY
TRBJ1-1,TRBV7-2,ASSPHRQVTGTEAF
TRBJ2-3,TRBV29-1,SADGRGNADTQY
TRBJ1-6,TRBV7-9,ASSLVGTGVSPLH
TRBJ2-1,TRBV2,ASTEGQGSYNEQF
TRBJ2-2,TRBV11-2,ASSWPRTGRTDTGELF
TRBJ2-1,TRBV19,ASSIGRSGEQF
TRBJ1-2,TRBV4-1,ASSQAGAYGYT
TRBJ1-2,TRBV6-5,ASTVQGRGYT
TRBJ2-5,TRBV7-9,ASSLGWGLQETQY
TRBJ2-1,TRBV7-2,ASSRSSGDNEQF
TRBJ1-4,TRBV7-2,ASSSARPNEKLF
TRBJ2-5,TRBV18,ASSPTRETQY
TRBJ2-1,TRBV15,ATEAGGSYNEQF
TRBJ1-6,TRBV27,ASSWDRRNSPLH
TRBJ2-7,TRBV10-3,AISAERSYEQY
TRBJ1-4,TRBV5-8,ASSLGSPAGVF
TRBJ2-3,TRBV19,ASSIAGQGFSITDTQY
TRBJ2-1,TRBV2,ASSVSPGASGGSNEQF
TRBJ1-4,TRBV25-1,ASSESGRRATNEKLF
TRBJ2-1,TRBV7-2,ASSLGLAGLNEQF
TRBJ2-1,TRBV29-1,SASGDLHNEQF